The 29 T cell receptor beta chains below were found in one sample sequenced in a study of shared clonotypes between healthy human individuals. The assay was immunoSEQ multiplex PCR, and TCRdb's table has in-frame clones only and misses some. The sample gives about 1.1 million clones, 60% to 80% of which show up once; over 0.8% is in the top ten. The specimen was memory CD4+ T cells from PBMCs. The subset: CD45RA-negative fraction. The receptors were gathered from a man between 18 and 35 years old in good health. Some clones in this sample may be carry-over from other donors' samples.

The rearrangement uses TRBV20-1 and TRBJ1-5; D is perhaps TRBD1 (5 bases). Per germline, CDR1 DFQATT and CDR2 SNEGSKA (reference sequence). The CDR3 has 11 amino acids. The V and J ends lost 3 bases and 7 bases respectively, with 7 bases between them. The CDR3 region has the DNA TGCAGTGCTAGTGGGGACCAGCCCCAGCATTTT. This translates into CSASGDQPQHF.

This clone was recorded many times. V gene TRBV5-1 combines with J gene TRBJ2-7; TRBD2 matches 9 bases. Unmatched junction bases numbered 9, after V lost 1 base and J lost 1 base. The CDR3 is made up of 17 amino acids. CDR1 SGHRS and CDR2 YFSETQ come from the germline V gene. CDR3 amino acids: CASSLRTGGLASYEQYF. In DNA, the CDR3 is TGCGCCAGCAGCTTGCGCACGGGGGGACTAGCATCCTACGAGCAGTACTTC.

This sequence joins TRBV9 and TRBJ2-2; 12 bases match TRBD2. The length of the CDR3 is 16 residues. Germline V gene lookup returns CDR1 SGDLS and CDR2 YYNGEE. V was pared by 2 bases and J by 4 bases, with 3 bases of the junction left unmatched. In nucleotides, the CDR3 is TGTGCCAGCAGCGTCACTAGCGGGAGGCCCACCGGGGAGCTGTTTTTT. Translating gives CASSVTSGRPTGELFF.

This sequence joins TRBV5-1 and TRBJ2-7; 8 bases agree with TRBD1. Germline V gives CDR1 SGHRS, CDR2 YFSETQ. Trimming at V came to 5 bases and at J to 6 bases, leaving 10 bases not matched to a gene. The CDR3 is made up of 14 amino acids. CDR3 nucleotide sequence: TGCGCCAGCAGTCTAGGACAGGGAGGAGTCGAGCAGTACTTC. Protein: CASSLGQGGVEQYF. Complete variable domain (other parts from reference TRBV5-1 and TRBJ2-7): KAGVTQTPRYLIKTRGQQVTLSCSPISGHRSVSWYQQTPGQGLQFLFEYFSETQRNKGNFPGRFSGRQFSNSRSEMNVSTLELGDSALYLCASSLGQGGVEQYFGPGTRLTVT.

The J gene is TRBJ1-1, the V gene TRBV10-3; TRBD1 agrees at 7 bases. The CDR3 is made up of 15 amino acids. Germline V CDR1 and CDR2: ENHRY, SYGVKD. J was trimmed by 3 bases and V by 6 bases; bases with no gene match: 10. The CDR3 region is CAISGGQANYTEAFF. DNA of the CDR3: TGTGCCATCAGCGGAGGACAGGCGAACTACACTGAAGCTTTCTTT.

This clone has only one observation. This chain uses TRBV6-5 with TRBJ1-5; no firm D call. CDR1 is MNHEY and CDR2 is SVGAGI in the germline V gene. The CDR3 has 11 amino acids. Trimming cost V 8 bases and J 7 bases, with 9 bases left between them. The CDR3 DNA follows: TGTGCCAGCGGTATGAGGCAGCCCCAGCATTTT. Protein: CASGMRQPQHF.

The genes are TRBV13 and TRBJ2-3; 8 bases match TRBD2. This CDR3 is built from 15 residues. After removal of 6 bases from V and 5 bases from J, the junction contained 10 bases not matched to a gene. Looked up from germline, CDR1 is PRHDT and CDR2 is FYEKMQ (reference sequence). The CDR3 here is CASRFMTSVLDTQYF. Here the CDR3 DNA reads TGTGCCAGCAGGTTTATGACTAGCGTTTTAGATACGCAGTATTTT. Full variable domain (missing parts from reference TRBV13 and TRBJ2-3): AAGVIQSPRHLIKEKRETATLKCYPIPRHDTVYWYQQGPGQDPQFLISFYEKMQSDKGSIPDRFSAQQFSDYHSELNMSSLELGDSALYFCASRFMTSVLDTQYFGPGTRLTVL.

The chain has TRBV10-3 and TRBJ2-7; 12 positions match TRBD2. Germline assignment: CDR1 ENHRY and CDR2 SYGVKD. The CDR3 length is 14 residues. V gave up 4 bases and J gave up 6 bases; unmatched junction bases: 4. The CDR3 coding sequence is TGTGCCATCAGTGGAGGGACTAGCGGGCTCGAGCAGTACTTC. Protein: CAISGGTSGLEQYF.

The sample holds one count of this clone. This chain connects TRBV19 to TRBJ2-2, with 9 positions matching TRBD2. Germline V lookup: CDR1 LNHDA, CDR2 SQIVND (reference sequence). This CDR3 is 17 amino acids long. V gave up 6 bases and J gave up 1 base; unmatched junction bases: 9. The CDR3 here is CASSEGLARMNTGELFF. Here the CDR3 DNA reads TGTGCCAGTAGCGAGGGACTAGCCCGCATGAACACCGGGGAGCTGTTTTTT. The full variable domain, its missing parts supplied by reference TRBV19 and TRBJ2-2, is DGGITQSPKYLFRKEGQNVTLSCEQNLNHDAMYWYRQDPGQGLRLIYYSQIVNDFQKGDIAEGYSVSREKKESFPLTVTSAQKNPTAFYLCASSEGLARMNTGELFFGEGSRLTVL.

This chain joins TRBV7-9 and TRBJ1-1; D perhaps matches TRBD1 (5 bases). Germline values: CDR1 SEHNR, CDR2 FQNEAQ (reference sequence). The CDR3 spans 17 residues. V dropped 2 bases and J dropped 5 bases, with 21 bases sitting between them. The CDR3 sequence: CASSLPRDAPLGTEAFF. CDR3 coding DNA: TGTGCCAGCAGCTTACCCCGGGACGCACCTTTGGGGACTGAAGCTTTCTTT.

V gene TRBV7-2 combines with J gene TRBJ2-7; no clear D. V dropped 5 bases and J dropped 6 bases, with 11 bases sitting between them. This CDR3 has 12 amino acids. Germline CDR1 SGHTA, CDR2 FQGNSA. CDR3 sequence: CASSLRSSEQYF. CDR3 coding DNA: TGTGCCAGCAGCCTAAGGTCCAGCGAGCAGTACTTC.

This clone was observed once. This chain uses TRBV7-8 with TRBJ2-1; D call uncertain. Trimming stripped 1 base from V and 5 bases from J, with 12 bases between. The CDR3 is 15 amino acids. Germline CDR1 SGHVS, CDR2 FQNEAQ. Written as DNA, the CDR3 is TGTGCCAGCAGCTTAGACCCGTATGTCCACAATGAGCAGTTCTTC. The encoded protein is CASSLDPYVHNEQFF.

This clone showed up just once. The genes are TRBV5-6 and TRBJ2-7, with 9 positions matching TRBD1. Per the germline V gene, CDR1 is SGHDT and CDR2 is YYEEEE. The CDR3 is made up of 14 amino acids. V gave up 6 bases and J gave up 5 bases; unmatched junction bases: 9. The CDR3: CASTKTGGDDEQYF. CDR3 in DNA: TGTGCCAGCACAAAAACAGGGGGCGATGACGAGCAGTACTTC. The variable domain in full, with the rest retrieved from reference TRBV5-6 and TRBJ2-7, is DAGVTQSPTHLIKTRGQQVTLRCSPKSGHDTVSWYQQALGQGPQFIFQYYEEEERQRGNFPDRFSGHQFPNYSSELNVNALLLGDSALYLCASTKTGGDDEQYFGPGTRLTVT.

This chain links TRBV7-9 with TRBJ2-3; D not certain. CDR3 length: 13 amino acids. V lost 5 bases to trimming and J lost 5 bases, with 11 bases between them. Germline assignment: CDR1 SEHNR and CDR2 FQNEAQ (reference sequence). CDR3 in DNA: TGTGCCAGCAGCCTCCGGGCCGAAGATACGCAGTATTTT. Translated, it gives CASSLRAEDTQYF.

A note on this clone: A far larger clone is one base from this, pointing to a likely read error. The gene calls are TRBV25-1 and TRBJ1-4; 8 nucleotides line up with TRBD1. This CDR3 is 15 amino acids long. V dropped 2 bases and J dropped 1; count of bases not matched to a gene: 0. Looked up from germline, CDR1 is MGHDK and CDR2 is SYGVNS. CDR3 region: CASSEDRGTNEKLFF. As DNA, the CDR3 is TGTGCCAGCAGTGAAGACAGGGGAACTAATGAAAAACTGTTTTTT.

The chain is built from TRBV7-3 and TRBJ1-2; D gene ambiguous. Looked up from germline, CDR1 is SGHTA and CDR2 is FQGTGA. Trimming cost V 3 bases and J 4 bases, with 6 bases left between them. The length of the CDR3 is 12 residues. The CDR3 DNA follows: TGTGCCAGCAGCTTTGAGGGCTATGGCTACACCTTC. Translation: CASSFEGYGYTF.

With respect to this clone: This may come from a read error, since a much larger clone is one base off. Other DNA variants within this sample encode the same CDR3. CDR3 residues: CASSIGTDSLGNQPQHF. The DNA for the CDR3 is TGTGCCAGCAGTATAGGAACAGACTCTTTGGGCAATCAGCCCCAGCATTTT. The chain carries TRBV19 and TRBJ1-5, with D unresolved. Germline assignment: CDR1 LNHDA and CDR2 SQIVND (reference sequence). This CDR3 has 17 residues.

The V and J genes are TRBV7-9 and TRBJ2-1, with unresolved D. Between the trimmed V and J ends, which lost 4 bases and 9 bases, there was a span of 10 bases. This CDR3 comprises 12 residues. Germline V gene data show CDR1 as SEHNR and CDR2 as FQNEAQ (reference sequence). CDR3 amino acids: CASSSEVGEQFF. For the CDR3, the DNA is TGTGCCAGCAGCTCAGAGGTTGGTGAGCAGTTCTTC.

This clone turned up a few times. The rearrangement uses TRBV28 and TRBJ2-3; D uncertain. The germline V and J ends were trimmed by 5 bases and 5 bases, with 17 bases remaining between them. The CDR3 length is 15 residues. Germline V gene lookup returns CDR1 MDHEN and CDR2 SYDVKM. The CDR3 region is CASSALTLGEDTQYF. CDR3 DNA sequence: TGTGCCAGCAGTGCCCTCACCCTAGGCGAAGATACGCAGTATTTT.

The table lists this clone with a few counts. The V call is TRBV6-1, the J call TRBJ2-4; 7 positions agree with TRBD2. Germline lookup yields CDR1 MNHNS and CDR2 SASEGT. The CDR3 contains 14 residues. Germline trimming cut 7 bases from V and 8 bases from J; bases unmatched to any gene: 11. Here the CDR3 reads CASIREASPDIQYF. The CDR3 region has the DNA TGTGCCAGCATACGGGAGGCCTCCCCCGACATTCAGTACTTC.

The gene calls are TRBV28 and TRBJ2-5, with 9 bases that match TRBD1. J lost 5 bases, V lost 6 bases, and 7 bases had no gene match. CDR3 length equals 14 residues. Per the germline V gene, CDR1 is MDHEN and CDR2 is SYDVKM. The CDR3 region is CASSVGTGRETQYF. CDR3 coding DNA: TGTGCCAGCAGCGTCGGGACAGGGAGGGAGACCCAGTACTTC.

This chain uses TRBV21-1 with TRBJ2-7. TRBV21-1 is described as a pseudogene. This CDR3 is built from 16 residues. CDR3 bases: TGTGCCAGCAGCACCCCTCGGCGCGCCCACTCCTACGAGCAGTACTTC. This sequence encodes CASSTPRRAHSYEQYF.

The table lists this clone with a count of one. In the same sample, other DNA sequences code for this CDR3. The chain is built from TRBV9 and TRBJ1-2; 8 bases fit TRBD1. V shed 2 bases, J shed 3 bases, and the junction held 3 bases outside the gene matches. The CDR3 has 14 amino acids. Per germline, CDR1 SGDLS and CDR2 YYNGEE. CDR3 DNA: TGTGCCAGCAGCGTCGGACAGGGAGACTATGGCTACACCTTC. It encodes CASSVGQGDYGYTF.

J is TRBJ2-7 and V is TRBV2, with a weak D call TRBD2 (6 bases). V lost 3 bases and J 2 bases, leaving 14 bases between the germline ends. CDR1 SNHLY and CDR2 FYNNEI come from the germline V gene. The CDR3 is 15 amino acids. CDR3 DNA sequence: TGTGCCAGCAGTGAGAGATTTAGCGGCCCCTACGAGCAGTACTTC. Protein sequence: CASSERFSGPYEQYF. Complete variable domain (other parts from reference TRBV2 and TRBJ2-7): EPEVTQTPSHQVTQMGQEVILRCVPISNHLYFYWYRQILGQKVEFLVSFYNNEISEKSEIFDDQFSVERPDGSNFTLKIRSTKLEDSAMYFCASSERFSGPYEQYFGPGTRLTVT.

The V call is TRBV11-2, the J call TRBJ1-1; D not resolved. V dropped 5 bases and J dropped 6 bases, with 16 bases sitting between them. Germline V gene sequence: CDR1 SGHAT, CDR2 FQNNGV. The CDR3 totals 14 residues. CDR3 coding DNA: TGTGCCAGCAGCCTTGGGTCGGTGATGTCTGAAGCTTTCTTT. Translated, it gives CASSLGSVMSEAFF.

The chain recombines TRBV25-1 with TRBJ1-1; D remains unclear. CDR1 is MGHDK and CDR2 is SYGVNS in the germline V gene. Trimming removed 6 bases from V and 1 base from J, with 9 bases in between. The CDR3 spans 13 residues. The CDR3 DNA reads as TGTGCCAGCAGCCGACGGGGGAACACTGAAGCTTTCTTT. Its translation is CASSRRGNTEAFF.

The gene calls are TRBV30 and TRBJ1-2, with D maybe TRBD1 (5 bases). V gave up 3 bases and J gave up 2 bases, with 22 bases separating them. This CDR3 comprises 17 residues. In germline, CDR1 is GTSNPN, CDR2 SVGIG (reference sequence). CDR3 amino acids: CAWRREGFSNINYGYTF. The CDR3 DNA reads TGTGCCTGGAGGCGGGAGGGGTTCTCAAATATAAACTATGGCTACACCTTC.

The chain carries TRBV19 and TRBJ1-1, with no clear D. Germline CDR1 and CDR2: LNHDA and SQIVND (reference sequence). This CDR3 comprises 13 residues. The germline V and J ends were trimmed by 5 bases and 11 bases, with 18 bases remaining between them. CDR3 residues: CASSPGLGVGAFF. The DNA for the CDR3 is TGTGCCAGTAGTCCGGGCCTCGGAGTCGGGGCTTTCTTT.

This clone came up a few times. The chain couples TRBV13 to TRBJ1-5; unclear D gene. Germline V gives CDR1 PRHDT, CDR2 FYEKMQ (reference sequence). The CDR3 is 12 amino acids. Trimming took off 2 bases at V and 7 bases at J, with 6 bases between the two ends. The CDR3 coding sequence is TGTGCCAGCAGCTTATTGGGACAGCCCCAGCATTTT. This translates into CASSLLGQPQHF.